The rows below give T cell receptor beta chains drawn from one sample of a study of blood T cell repertoires in COVID-19. Data came from immunoSEQ multiplex PCR; TCRdb stores just in-frame clones and leaves some out. The table records over 150,000 clones, approximately 84% of them present only once. Sequenced input: peripheral blood. The source is a human donor in a cohort sampled during active COVID-19. CDR3s include the opening cysteine and the closing phenylalanine or tryptophan. A D gene is named only where the DNA matches it firmly. Clone sizes are given selectively: once, few, many, or a class where the clone is expanded.

- | TRBJ1-6 | - | TRBV2 | TGTGCCAGCCTCTTAAGGCGTGAGGGCATCAGCTCCTATAATTCACCCCTCCACTTT | CASLLRREGISSYNSPLHF
- | TRBJ1-2 | - | TRBV11-2 | TGTGCCAGCAGCCCCTCAGGTCTTTTCTATGGCTACACCTTC | CASSPSGLFYGYTF
- | TRBJ1-1 | - | TRBV19 | TGTGCCAGTAGTAGCGGACCCTCGACAGTTATGAACACTGAAGCTTTCTTT | CASSSGPSTVMNTEAFF
- | TRBJ1-4 | few | TRBV3-1/TRBV3-2 | TGTGCCAGCAGCCAAGAATCAGGGGAGAATGAAAAACTGTTTTTT | CASSQESGENEKLFF
- | TRBJ1-6 | - | TRBV6-1 | TGTGCCAGCAGTGAGGAGGGGGGGATCTCCTATAATTCACCCCTCCACTTT | CASSEEGGISYNSPLHF
- | TRBJ1-6 | - | TRBV25-1 | TGTGCCAGCAGTGTCCTCGGGGGGGCTAATTCACCCCTCCACTTT | CASSVLGGANSPLHF
- | TRBJ1-6 | few | TRBV6-1 | TGTGCCAGCAGTGACGGTACCTATTCACCCCTCCACTTT | CASSDGTYSPLHF
- | TRBJ1-2 | - | TRBV6-5 | TGTGCCAGCAGTTACGGGGTACAGGGTTATGGCCACACCTTC | CASSYGVQGYGHTF
- | TRBJ1-2 | once | TRBV2 | TGTGCCAGCAGTGGGGGACAAGGGGCCTATGGCTACACCTTC | CASSGGQGAYGYTF
TRBD2 | TRBJ2-1 | - | TRBV30 | TGTGCCTGGAGTGTACTAAGCGGGGGGGACAATGAGCAGTTCTTC | CAWSVLSGGDNEQFF
- | TRBJ2-1 | once | TRBV11-2 | TGTGCCAGCAGCTTAGGGGGGCTAAAGGACAATGAGCAGTTCTTC | CASSLGGLKDNEQFF
- | TRBJ2-2 | - | TRBV3-1/TRBV3-2 | TGTGCCAGCAGCCAGGGACAGAACACCGGGGAGCTGTTTTTT | CASSQGQNTGELFF
TRBD1 | TRBJ1-1 | - | TRBV4-1 | TGCGCCAGCAGCCCCACGGACAGGGACACTGAAGCTTTCTTT | CASSPTDRDTEAFF
- | TRBJ2-7 | - | TRBV5-5 | TGTGCCAGCAGCTTGGCAAGTAGCGCGGCCGTCTACGAGCAGTACTTC | CASSLASSAAVYEQYF
- | TRBJ1-5 | - | TRBV15 | TGTGCCACCAGCAGAGATGGGGGCCAGGCCCAGCCCCAGCATTTT | CATSRDGGQAQPQHF
- | TRBJ2-5 | - | TRBV6-5 | TGTGCCAGCGGGGGCACCGGCACAGAGACCCAGTACTTC | CASGGTGTETQYF
TRBD1 | TRBJ1-2 | - | TRBV7-9 | TGTGCCAGCAGCTCTTCGGGACAGGGTATAGGTGGCTACACCTTC | CASSSSGQGIGGYTF
TRBD1 | TRBJ1-1 | - | TRBV27 | TGTGCCAGCAGCCATTCGGGACAGGGCACTGAAGCTTTCTTT | CASSHSGQGTEAFF
TRBD2 | TRBJ2-1 | - | TRBV5-1 | TGCGCCAGCAGCCCTACTAGCGGGGGCCTAAGCTCCTACAATGAGCAGTTCTTC | CASSPTSGGLSSYNEQFF
TRBD1 | TRBJ1-2 | once | TRBV30 | TGTGCCTGGCGCGGGGACAGGGCCTATGGCTACACCTTC | CAWRGDRAYGYTF
- | TRBJ1-4 | - | TRBV5-6 | TGTGCCAGCAGCTCACTCGGGAGAGAAAAACTGTTTTTT | CASSSLGREKLFF
- | TRBJ2-1 | - | TRBV19 | TGTGCCAGTAGGAGAGACAGCAATGAGCAGTTCTTC | CASRRDSNEQFF
TRBD1 | TRBJ2-7 | few | TRBV25-1 | TGTGCCAGCAGTGACTGGACAGGGCATGAGCAGTACTTC | CASSDWTGHEQYF
TRBD2 | TRBJ2-1 | - | TRBV28 | TGTGCCAGCAGTTTGGTTAGCGGGGGGCTGTGGCATGAGCAGTTCTTC | CASSLVSGGLWHEQFF
- | TRBJ1-1 | - | TRBV5-1 | TGCGCCAGCAGCTTGGTTGAGGGTTGGACTGAAGCTTTCTTT | CASSLVEGWTEAFF
- | TRBJ1-1 | - | TRBV7-2 | TGTGCCAGCAGCTTAAGGAGAGCGAACACTGAAGCTTTCTTT | CASSLRRANTEAFF
- | TRBJ1-1 | - | TRBV7-9 | TGTGCCAGCAGCTTACAGGGCCCTGAAGCTTTCTTT | CASSLQGPEAFF
TRBD1 | TRBJ1-1 | - | TRBV7-9 | TGTGCCAGCAGCTTAGCAGGGGGCGGCACTGAAGCTTTCTTT | CASSLAGGGTEAFF
TRBD1 | TRBJ2-2 | - | TRBV2 | TGTGCCAGCATTTTAGGACAGGGGGACACCGGGGAGCTGTTTTTT | CASILGQGDTGELFF
TRBD1 | TRBJ2-3 | - | TRBV7-8 | TGTGCCAGCAGCCGGACAGGGGTTTTCACAGATACGCAGTATTTT | CASSRTGVFTDTQYF
- | TRBJ2-7 | - | TRBV27 | TGTGCCAGCAGACCCCAGGCAGAATGGAACTACGAGCAGTACTTC | CASRPQAEWNYEQYF
- | TRBJ1-2 | - | TRBV29-1 | TGCAGCGTTGCTTTATTGACAGCTAACTATGGCTACACCTTC | CSVALLTANYGYTF
TRBD1 | TRBJ1-5 | - | TRBV7-6 | TGTGCCAGCAGCTTAGCCACCATACAGGGGAACTGCAATCAGCCCCAGCATTTT | CASSLATIQGNCNQPQHF
TRBD2 | TRBJ2-7 | - | TRBV7-6 | TGTGCCAGCAGCTTAGCGGTACTAGCGATCGAGCAGTACTTC | CASSLAVLAIEQYF
- | TRBJ2-4 | - | TRBV9 | TGTGCCAGCAGCGTAGGTGGAGGGTTAACTTCCAAAAACATTCAGTACTTC | CASSVGGGLTSKNIQYF
TRBD2 | TRBJ2-7 | - | TRBV5-4 | TGTGCCAGCAGCCCTGGAGGGACTAGCGGCTCCTACGAGCAGTACTTC | CASSPGGTSGSYEQYF
- | TRBJ2-3 | - | TRBV5-1 | TGCGCCAGCAGGGAACAGGGTGGCACGCAGTATTTT | CASREQGGTQYF
TRBD1 | TRBJ1-1 | - | TRBV6-5 | TGTGCCAGCAGTTACGGAGGGGGCCAGAACACTGAAGCTTTCTTT | CASSYGGGQNTEAFF
TRBD1 | TRBJ1-1 | - | TRBV19 | TGTGCCAGTAGTATAGCAGGGGGTAGCACTGAAGCTTTCTTT | CASSIAGGSTEAFF
- | TRBJ2-1 | - | TRBV6-5 | TGTGCCAGCAGTTACTGGAGGACAGACAATGAGCAGTTCTTC | CASSYWRTDNEQFF
- | TRBJ1-1 | - | TRBV3-1/TRBV3-2 | TGTGCCAGCAGCCCCAATATAGCCACTGAAGCTTTCTTT | CASSPNIATEAFF
- | TRBJ1-6 | - | TRBV10-3 | TGTGCCATCAGTGAGGGCTGGCAGAATAATTCACCCCTCCACTTT | CAISEGWQNNSPLHF